The T cell receptor (beta chain) described here comes from a study of cytomegalovirus exposure and HLA in healthy donors. General observations from the study: Specificity for CMV antigens was confirmed in vitro for a few of the CMV-associated chains. The classifier reportedly diagnosed cytomegalovirus status with high specificity and sensitivity. Listed as cytomegalovirus-associated were 164 TCR beta chains.

The CDR3 is 17 amino acids. Germline lookup yields CDR1 SNHLY and CDR2 FYNNEI. J was trimmed by 4 bases and V by 4 bases; bases with no gene match: 11. Of note for this clone: Its cognate antigen is unknown.

TCRdb's copy holds only in-frame clones and misses some; the assay was immunoSEQ multiplex PCR. The data hold fewer than 250,000 clones, with roughly 91% observed a single time. The chain recombines TRBV2 with TRBJ2-3; 10 bases fit TRBD2. The receptor was derived from a woman aged 18-29 years in good health and CMV-seropositive. Sample: PBMCs. CDR3 coding DNA: TGTGCCAGCAGTGGGAAAGCGGGAGGGCCTCCTTCAGATACGCAGTATTTT. The encoded protein is CASSGKAGGPPSDTQYF.